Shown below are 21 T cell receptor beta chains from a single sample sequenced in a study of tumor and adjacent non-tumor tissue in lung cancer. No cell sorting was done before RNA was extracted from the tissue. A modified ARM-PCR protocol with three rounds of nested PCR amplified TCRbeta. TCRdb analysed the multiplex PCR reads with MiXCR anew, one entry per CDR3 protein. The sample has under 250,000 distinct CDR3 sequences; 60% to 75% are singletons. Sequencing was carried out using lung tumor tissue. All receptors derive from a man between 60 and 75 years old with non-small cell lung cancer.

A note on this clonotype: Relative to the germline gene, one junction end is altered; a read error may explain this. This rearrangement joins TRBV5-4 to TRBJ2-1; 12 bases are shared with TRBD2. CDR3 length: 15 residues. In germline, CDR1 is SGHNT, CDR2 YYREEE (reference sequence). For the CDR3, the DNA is TGTGCCAGCAGCCTGACTAGCGGGAGAATCAATGAGCAGCTCTTC. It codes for CASSLTSGRINEQLF.

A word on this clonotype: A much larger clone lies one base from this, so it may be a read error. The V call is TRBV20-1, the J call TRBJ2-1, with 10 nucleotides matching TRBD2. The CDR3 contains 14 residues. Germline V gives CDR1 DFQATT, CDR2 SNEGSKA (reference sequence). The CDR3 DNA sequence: TGCGGTACCTCAATAGCGGGGGGTTACAATGAGCAGTTCTTC. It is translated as CGTSIAGGYNEQFF.

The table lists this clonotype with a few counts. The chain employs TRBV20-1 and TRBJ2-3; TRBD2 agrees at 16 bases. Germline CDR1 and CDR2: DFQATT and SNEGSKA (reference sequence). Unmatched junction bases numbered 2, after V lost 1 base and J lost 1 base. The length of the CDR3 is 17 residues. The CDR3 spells CSARGGLAGGGTDTQYF. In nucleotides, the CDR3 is TGCAGTGCTAGAGGGGGACTAGCGGGGGGGGGCACAGATACGCAGTATTTT.

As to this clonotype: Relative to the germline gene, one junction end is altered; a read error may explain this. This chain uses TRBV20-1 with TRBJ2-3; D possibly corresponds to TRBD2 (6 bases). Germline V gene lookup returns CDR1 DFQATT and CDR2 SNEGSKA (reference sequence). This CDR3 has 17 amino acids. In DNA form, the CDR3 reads TGCAGTGCCCCGACTACCGGGAGCTTATCTAGCACAAATACTCAGTACTTT. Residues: CSAPTTGSLSSTNTQYF.

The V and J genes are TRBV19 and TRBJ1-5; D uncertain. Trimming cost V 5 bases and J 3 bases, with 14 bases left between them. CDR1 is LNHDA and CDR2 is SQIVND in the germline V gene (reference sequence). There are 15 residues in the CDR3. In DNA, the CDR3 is TGTGCCAGTAGTGAGGGTATGGGGAACAATCAGCCCCAGCATTTT. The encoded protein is CASSEGMGNNQPQHF. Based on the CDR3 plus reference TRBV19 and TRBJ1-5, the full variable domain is DGGITQSPKYLFRKEGQNVTLSCEQNLNHDAMYWYRQDPGQGLRLIYYSQIVNDFQKGDIAEGYSVSREKKESFPLTVTSAQKNPTAFYLCASSEGMGNNQPQHFGDGTRLSIL.

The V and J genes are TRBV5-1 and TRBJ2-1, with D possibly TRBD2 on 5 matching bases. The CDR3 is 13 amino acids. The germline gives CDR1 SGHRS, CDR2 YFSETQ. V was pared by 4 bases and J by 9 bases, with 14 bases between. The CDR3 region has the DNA TGCGCCAGCAGCCGGACGGGGAGAACTGAGCAGTTCTTC. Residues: CASSRTGRTEQFF.

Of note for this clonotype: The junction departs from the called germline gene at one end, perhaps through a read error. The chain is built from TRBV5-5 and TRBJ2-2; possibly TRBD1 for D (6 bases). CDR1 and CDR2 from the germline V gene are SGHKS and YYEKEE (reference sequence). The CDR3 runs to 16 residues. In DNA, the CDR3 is TGTGCCAGCAGTTTGTTCTGGGACATGAACACCGTGGAGCTGTTTTTT. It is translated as CASSLFWDMNTVELFF.

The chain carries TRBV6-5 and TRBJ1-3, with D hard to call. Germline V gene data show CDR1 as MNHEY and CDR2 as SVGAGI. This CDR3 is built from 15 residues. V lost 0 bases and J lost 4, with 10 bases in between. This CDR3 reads CASSYSWLGGNTIYF. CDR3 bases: TGTGCCAGCAGTTACTCGTGGTTGGGGGGAAACACCATATATTTT.

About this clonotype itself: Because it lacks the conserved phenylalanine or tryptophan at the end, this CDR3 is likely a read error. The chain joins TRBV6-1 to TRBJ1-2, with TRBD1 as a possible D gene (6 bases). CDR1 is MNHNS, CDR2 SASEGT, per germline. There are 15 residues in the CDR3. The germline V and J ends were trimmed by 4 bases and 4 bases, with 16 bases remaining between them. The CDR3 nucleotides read TGTGCCAGCAGTGGCTCGGGGACACCCAGCTATGGCTACACCTTA. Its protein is CASSGSGTPSYGYTL.

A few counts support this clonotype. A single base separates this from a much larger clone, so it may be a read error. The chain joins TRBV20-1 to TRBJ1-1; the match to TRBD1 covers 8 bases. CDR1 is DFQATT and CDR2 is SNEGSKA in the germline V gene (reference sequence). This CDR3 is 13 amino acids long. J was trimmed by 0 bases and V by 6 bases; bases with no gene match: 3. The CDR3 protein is CSARQGLNTEAFF. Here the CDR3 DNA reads TGCAGTGCCAGACAGGGGTTGAACACTGAAGCTTTCTTT.

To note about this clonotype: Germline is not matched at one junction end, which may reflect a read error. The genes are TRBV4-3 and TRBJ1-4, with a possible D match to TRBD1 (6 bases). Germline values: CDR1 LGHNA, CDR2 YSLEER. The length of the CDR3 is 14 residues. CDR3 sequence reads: CTSSPGQNDEKLFF. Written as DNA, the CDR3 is TGCACCAGCAGCCCAGGACAGAACGATGAAAAACTGTTTTTT.

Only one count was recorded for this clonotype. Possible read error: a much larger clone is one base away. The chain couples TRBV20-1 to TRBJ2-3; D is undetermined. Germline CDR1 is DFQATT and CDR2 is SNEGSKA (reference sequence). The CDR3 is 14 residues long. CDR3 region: CSAPPQLGTDTQCF. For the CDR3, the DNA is TGCAGTGCCCCACCCCAGTTGGGCACAGATACGCAGTGTTTT.

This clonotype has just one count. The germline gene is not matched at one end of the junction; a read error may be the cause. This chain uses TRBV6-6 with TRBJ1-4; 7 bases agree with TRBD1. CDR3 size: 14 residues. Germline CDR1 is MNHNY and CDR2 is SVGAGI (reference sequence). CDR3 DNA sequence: TGTGTCAGCAGGTTTCAGGGGGTTAATGAAAAACTGTTTTTT. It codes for CVSRFQGVNEKLFF.

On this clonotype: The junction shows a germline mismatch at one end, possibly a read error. DNA of the CDR3: TGCAGTGGTAGGCCGAACACCGGGGAACTGTTTTTT. Its protein product is CSGRPNTGELFF. This chain links TRBV20-1 with TRBJ2-2; D possibly corresponds to TRBD2 (5 bases). Germline CDR1 reads DFQATT; CDR2 reads SNEGSKA (reference sequence). This CDR3 is 12 amino acids long.

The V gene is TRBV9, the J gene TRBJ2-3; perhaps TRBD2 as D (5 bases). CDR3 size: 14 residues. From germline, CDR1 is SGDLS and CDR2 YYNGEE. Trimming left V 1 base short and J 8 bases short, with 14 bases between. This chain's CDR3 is CASSVMGSEGTQYF. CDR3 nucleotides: TGTGCCAGCAGCGTAATGGGTAGTGAGGGTACGCAGTATTTT.

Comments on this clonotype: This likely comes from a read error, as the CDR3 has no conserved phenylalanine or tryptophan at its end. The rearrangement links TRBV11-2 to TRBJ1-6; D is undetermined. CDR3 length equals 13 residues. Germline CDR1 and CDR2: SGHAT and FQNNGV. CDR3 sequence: CASSSDWNSPLHS. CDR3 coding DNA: TGTGCCAGTAGCTCAGACTGGAATTCACCCCTCCACTCT.

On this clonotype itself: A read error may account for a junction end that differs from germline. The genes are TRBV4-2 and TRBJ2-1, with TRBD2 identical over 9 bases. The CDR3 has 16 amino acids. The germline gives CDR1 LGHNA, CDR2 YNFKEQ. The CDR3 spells CASSRDHSGGFNEQFF. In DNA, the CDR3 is TGCGCCAGCAGCCGTGACCACAGCGGGGGGTTCAATGAGCAGTTCTTC.

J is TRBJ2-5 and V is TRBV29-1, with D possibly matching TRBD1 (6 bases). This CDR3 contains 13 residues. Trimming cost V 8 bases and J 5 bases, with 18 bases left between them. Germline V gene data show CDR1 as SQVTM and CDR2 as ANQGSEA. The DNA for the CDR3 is TGCAGCTACCGGGACAAGAACTGGGAGACCCAGTACTTC. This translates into CSYRDKNWETQYF.

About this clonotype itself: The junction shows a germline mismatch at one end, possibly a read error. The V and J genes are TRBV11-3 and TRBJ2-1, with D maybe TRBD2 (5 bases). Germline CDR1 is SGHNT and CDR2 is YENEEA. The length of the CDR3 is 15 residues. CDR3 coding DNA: TGTGCCATCAGCTTATACGGGGTGACCTTCAATGAGCAGTTCTTC. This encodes CAISLYGVTFNEQFF.

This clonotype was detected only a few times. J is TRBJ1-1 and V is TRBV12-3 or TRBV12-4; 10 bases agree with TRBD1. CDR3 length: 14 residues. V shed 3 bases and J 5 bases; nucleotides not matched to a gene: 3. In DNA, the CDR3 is TGTGCCAGCAGTTTGGGACAGGGGAAGACTGAAGCTTTCTTT. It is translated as CASSLGQGKTEAFF.

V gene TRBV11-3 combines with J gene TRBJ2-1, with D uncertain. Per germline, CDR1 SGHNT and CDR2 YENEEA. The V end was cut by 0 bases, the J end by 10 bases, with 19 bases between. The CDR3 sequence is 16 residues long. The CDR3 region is CASSLEGSSSYDEQFF. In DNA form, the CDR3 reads TGTGCCAGCAGCTTAGAGGGGTCGAGCTCCTACGACGAGCAGTTCTTC.